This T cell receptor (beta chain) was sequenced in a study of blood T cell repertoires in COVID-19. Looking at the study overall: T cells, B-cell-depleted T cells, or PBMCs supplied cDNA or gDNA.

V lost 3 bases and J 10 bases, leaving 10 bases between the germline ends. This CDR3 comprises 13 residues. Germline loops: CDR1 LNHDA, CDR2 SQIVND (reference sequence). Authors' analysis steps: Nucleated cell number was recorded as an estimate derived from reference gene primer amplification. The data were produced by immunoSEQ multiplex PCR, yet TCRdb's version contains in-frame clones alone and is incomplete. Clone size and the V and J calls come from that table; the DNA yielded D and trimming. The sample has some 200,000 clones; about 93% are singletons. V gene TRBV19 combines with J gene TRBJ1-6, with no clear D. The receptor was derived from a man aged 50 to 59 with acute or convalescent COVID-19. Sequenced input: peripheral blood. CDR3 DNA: TGTGCCAGTAGTATGGGTTCGGGGTCACCCCTCCACTTT. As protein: CASSMGSGSPLHF.